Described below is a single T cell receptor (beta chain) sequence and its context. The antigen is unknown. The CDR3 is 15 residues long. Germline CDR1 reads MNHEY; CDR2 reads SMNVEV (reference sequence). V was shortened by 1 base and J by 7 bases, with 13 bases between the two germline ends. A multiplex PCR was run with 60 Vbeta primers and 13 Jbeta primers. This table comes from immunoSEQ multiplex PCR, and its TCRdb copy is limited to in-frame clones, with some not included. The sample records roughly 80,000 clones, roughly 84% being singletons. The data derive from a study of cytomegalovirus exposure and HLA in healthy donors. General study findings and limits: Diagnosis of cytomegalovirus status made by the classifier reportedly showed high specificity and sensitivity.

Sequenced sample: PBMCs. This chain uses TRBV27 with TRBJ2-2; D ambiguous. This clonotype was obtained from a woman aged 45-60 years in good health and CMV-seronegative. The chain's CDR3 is CASSLFSVRVGELFF. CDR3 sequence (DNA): TGTGCCAGCAGTTTATTCTCGGTCCGGGTCGGGGAGCTGTTTTTT.